This TCR beta chain was retrieved from a study of shared clonotypes between healthy human individuals. Naivety among CD8 cells was defined by CD45RO negativity and positive CCR7 selection, thereby excluding terminally differentiated effector memory CD45RA+ cells. Measured with immunoSEQ multiplex PCR; TCRdb has only the in-frame clones, and not every one. Of some 2 million clones listed, about 95% are singletons. Trimming removed 7 bases from V and 6 bases from J, with 18 bases in between. CDR1 is SEHNR and CDR2 is FQNEAQ in the germline V gene (reference sequence). The length of the CDR3 is 14 residues.

What was sequenced was naive CD8+ T cells sorted from blood. The TCR comes from a young man in good health. V usage is TRBV7-9 and J usage is TRBJ1-2, with D possibly TRBD1 on 6 matching bases. The DNA of the CDR3 is TGTGCCAGCAACACCCAGGGGATCGGTGATGGCTACACCTTC. This sequence encodes CASNTQGIGDGYTF.